Following are 19 T cell receptor beta chains from one sample sequenced in a study of T cells in narcolepsy (dated by TCRdb to 2017 to 2018). The library relied on the immunoSEQ multiplex PCR assay. Imported from immuneACCESS, the table was reduced by TCRdb to in-frame sequences with V and J called. These copies leave out some clones; in studies compared against another copy, an unresolved V gene accounts for under half, and the cause of the remainder is not known. Recorded for this sample are 20,000 to 30,000 clones; about 80% of them occurred a single time. 1.1% of the sample goes to the ten largest clones. The sample comprised memory (CD45RA-) CD4+ T cells from blood. The label giving this sample's cell subset or site can be read as: memory T cells sorted ex vivo from peripheral blood. These receptors all stem from a human donor in good health.

The chain links TRBV28 to TRBJ1-2; D unresolved. Germline lookup yields CDR1 MDHEN and CDR2 SYDVKM. Trimming took 10 bases from V and 2 from J, leaving 8 bases between them. This CDR3 has 11 amino acids. The CDR3 reads CATRYNYGYTF. As DNA, the CDR3 is TGTGCCACCAGGTACAACTATGGCTACACCTTC.

This rearrangement joins TRBV6-4 to TRBJ2-2; weak D call: TRBD1 (6 bases). The CDR3 runs 14 residues. V lost 6 bases, J lost 1 base, and 9 bases lay in between. The germline V gene encodes CDR1 MRHNA and CDR2 SNTAGT. The CDR3 protein is CASREQGNTGELFF. CDR3 bases: TGTGCCAGCAGGGAACAGGGGAACACCGGGGAGCTGTTTTTT.

This chain joins TRBV25-1 and TRBJ2-7; no firm D call. The V end lost 1 base, the J end lost 6 bases, and 19 bases lay between the germline ends. Germline V gene lookup returns CDR1 MGHDK and CDR2 SYGVNS. CDR3 length: 16 amino acids. CDR3 DNA: TGTGCCAGCAGTGAATTGTTAGGCTTTCCCTATCCCGAGCAGTACTTC. Translated, it gives CASSELLGFPYPEQYF.

This clone was seen just once. The rearrangement joins TRBV14 to TRBJ2-5; a possible D gene is TRBD2 (7 bases). With 0 bases removed from V and 5 bases from J, the gap between germline ends came to 19 bases. CDR3 length: 17 amino acids. CDR1 SGHDN and CDR2 FVKESK come from the germline V gene. The CDR3 DNA reads TGTGCCAGCAGCCAAGATCCGGGGGGCCTGAGGCGGGAGACCCAGTACTTC. It translates to CASSQDPGGLRRETQYF.

This clone was picked up a small number of times. This rearrangement joins TRBV29-1 to TRBJ2-1; TRBD2 agrees at 12 bases. Germline V gene data show CDR1 as SQVTM and CDR2 as ANQGSEA. V lost 4 bases to trimming and J lost 4 bases; unmatched junction nucleotides: 11. The CDR3 has 17 residues. The CDR3: CSVVPWATSGRYNEQFF. The CDR3, as DNA: TGCAGCGTTGTGCCTTGGGCGACTAGCGGGAGATACAATGAGCAGTTCTTC.

The J gene is TRBJ1-2, the V gene TRBV7-2; the match to TRBD1 covers 7 bases. The V and J ends lost 2 bases and 4 bases, in that order; junction bases with no gene match: 7. The CDR3 consists of 15 residues. Per the germline V gene, CDR1 is SGHTA and CDR2 is FQGNSA. CDR3 DNA: TGTGCCAGCAGCTTAACCGGGACAGCTAGCTATGGCTACACCTTC. Its translation is CASSLTGTASYGYTF.

The chain employs TRBV6-6 and TRBJ2-3; D is unclear. Germline CDR1 reads MNHNY; CDR2 reads SVGAGI (reference sequence). CDR3 length equals 13 residues. V was cut by 6 bases and J by 2 bases, with 9 bases left in between. CDR3 loop: CASRIRVTDTQYF. The CDR3 coding sequence is TGTGCCAGCAGAATCCGGGTCACAGATACGCAGTATTTT.

This clone showed up just a few times. The rearrangement joins TRBV1 to TRBJ2-3; TRBD2 is the table's D call, not checked against the DNA. TRBV1 is flagged as a pseudogene. CDR3 length: 21 residues. The CDR3 region has the DNA TGCACCAGCAGCCTGACTTACCCCGGACTAGCGGGAGGAGCGAGCACAGATACGCAGTATTTT. Translating it yields CTSSLTYPGLAGGASTDTQYF.

The chain recombines TRBV9 with TRBJ1-2; 7 bases match TRBD1. CDR1 is SGDLS, CDR2 YYNGEE, per germline. The CDR3 consists of 18 residues. The J segment lost 5 bases and the V segment lost 2 bases, leaving 18 bases of the junction unmatched. The CDR3 protein is CASSVAGSRGASGYGYTF. CDR3 nucleotides: TGTGCCAGCAGCGTCGCCGGATCCAGGGGGGCAAGCGGGTATGGCTACACCTTC.

The chain couples TRBV5-1 to TRBJ2-2, with D possibly matching TRBD1 (6 bases). The V end was cut by 4 bases, the J end by 5 bases, with 12 bases between. The CDR3 covers 14 residues. CDR1 is SGHRS and CDR2 is YFSETQ in the germline V gene. The CDR3 region is CASSVQTGTGELFF. The CDR3, as DNA: TGCGCCAGCAGCGTGCAGACAGGAACCGGGGAGCTGTTTTTT.

This sequence joins TRBV28 and TRBJ1-5; D call uncertain. The germline gives CDR1 MDHEN, CDR2 SYDVKM. The CDR3 loop spans 16 amino acids. The V and J ends lost 7 bases and 4 bases respectively, with 20 bases between them. The CDR3 protein is CASTTGGEYGNQPQHF. DNA of the CDR3: TGTGCCAGCACCACCGGCGGGGAGTATGGAAATCAGCCCCAGCATTTT.

This clone has only one observation. V and J are TRBV11-2 and TRBJ1-3; D uncertain. Germline lookup yields CDR1 SGHAT and CDR2 FQNNGV. The CDR3 has 15 amino acids. V shed 4 bases and J shed 0 bases, with 10 bases lying between them. CDR3 sequence: CASSYGRSSGNTIYF. The CDR3 region has the DNA TGTGCCAGCAGCTACGGACGGAGCTCTGGAAACACCATATATTTT.

A few counts support this clone. The gene calls are TRBV7-9 and TRBJ1-1, with D possibly matching TRBD1 (5 bases). Germline values: CDR1 SEHNR, CDR2 FQNEAQ (reference sequence). The V gene lost 4 bases and the J gene lost 3 bases, with 24 bases spanning the gap. The CDR3 is made up of 18 amino acids. DNA for the CDR3: TGTGCCAGCAGCTCCGGTCGGGGCAGGTCCTGGGCAGACACTGAAGCTTTCTTT. It translates to CASSSGRGRSWADTEAFF.

The gene calls are TRBV7-9 and TRBJ2-3, with D unresolved. The CDR3 totals 14 residues. Germline loops: CDR1 SEHNR, CDR2 FQNEAQ (reference sequence). With 1 base removed from V and 0 bases from J, the gap between germline ends came to 5 bases. For the CDR3, the DNA is TGTGCCAGCAGCTTAGACAGTAGCACAGATACGCAGTATTTT. This translates into CASSLDSSTDTQYF.

This clone was observed a handful of times. V and J are TRBV2 and TRBJ2-7, with 9 bases that match TRBD2. The CDR3 is 17 amino acids. Trimming at V came to 7 bases and at J to 1 base, leaving 14 bases not matched to a gene. From germline, CDR1 is SNHLY and CDR2 FYNNEI. The DNA of the CDR3 is TGTGCCAGCATGATAGGGGCGGGAGGGCTAGGATCCTACGAGCAGTACTTC. It encodes CASMIGAGGLGSYEQYF.

The J gene is TRBJ2-1, the V gene TRBV11-1; TRBD2 matches 10 bases. V trimming: 3 bases; J trimming: 10 bases; junction bases outside the gene matches: 9. The CDR3 is made up of 15 amino acids. Germline V CDR1 and CDR2: SGHAT, FQDESV (reference sequence). CDR3 loop: CASSFLLAGKDEQFF. In DNA form, the CDR3 reads TGTGCCAGCAGCTTTTTACTAGCGGGAAAGGACGAGCAGTTCTTC.

The rearrangement joins TRBV2 to TRBJ2-7; 11 nucleotides line up with TRBD1. CDR3 length: 13 residues. V trimming: 5 bases; J trimming: 7 bases; junction bases outside the gene matches: 4. CDR1 SNHLY and CDR2 FYNNEI come from the germline V gene. CDR3 sequence (DNA): TGTGCCAGCAGTAGGGACAGGGGGTGGGAGCAGTACTTC. Residues: CASSRDRGWEQYF. Supplemented by reference TRBV2 and TRBJ2-7, the full variable domain reads EPEVTQTPSHQVTQMGQEVILRCVPISNHLYFYWYRQILGQKVEFLVSFYNNEISEKSEIFDDQFSVERPDGSNFTLKIRSTKLEDSAMYFCASSRDRGWEQYFGPGTRLTVT.

The chain links TRBV10-3 to TRBJ1-3, with 10 bases aligning to TRBD1. This CDR3 contains 15 residues. Losses at the gene ends were 10 bases for V and 4 bases for J; bases not matched to a gene: 10. CDR1 ENHRY and CDR2 SYGVKD come from the germline V gene. CDR3 region: CASGFLTGGGNTIYF. CDR3 bases: TGTGCCAGCGGATTTCTGACAGGGGGCGGAAACACCATATATTTT.

As concerns this clone: One end of the junction does not line up with germline, which may come from a read error. This sample includes further DNA sequences coding for the same CDR3. The chain is built from TRBV5-1 and TRBJ2-5, with 7 bases aligning to TRBD1. The length of the CDR3 is 14 residues. CDR1 and CDR2 from the germline V gene are SGHRS and YFSETQ. The CDR3 region has the DNA TGCGCCAGCAGCCTACAGGGGAACCAGGAGACCCAGTACTTC. This sequence encodes CASSLQGNQETQYF.